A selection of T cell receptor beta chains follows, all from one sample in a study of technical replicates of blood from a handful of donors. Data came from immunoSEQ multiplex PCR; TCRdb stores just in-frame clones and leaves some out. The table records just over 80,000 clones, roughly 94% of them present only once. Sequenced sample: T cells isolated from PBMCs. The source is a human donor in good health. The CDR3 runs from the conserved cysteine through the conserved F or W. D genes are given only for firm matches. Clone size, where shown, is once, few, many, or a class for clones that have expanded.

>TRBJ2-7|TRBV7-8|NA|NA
CASSLAVGASYEQYF
TGTGCCAGCAGCTTGGCCGTTGGGGCCTCCTACGAGCAGTACTTC
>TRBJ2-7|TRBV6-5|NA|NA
CASSYRSGHYEQYF
TGTGCCAGCAGTTACCGGTCAGGGCATTACGAGCAGTACTTC
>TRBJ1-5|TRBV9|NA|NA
CASSVDNNQPQHF
TGTGCCAGCAGCGTGGACAACAATCAGCCCCAGCATTTT
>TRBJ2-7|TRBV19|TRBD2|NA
CASSEGLAGPLEQYF
TGTGCCAGTAGTGAGGGACTAGCGGGACCTCTCGAGCAGTACTTC
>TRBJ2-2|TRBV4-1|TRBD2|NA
CASSQDPAGAAGELFF
TGCGCCAGCAGCCAAGATCCAGCGGGAGCGGCCGGGGAGCTGTTTTTT
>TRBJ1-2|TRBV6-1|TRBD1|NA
CASSESTGNYGYTF
TGTGCCAGCAGTGAATCGACAGGGAACTATGGCTACACCTTC
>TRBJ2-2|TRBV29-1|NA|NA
CSVEGWHTGELFF
TGCAGCGTGGAGGGATGGCACACCGGGGAGCTGTTTTTT
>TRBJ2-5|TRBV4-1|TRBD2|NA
CASSQGVEAGGISETQYF
TGCGCCAGCAGCCAAGGGGTTGAAGCGGGAGGTATATCAGAGACCCAGTACTTC
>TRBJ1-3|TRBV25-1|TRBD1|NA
CASRGAPGQSSGNTIYF
TGTGCCAGCAGGGGAGCGCCGGGACAGAGCTCTGGAAACACCATATATTTT
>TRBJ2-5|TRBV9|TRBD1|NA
CASSLDRGRETQYF
TGTGCCAGCAGCCTCGACAGGGGGCGAGAGACCCAGTACTTC
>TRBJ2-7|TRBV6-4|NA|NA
CASSRTETSYEQYF
TGTGCCAGCAGCCGGACAGAGACCTCCTACGAGCAGTACTTC
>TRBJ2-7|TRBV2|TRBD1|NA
CASSEDRGDQNCF
TGTGCCAGCAGTGAAGACAGGGGGGATCAAAATTGCTTC
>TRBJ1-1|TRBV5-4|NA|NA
CASITQGLITEAFF
TGTGCCAGCATCACTCAGGGACTGATCACTGAAGCTTTCTTT
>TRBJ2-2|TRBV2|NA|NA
CASTGTGELFF
TGTGCCAGCACAGGGACCGGGGAGCTGTTTTTT
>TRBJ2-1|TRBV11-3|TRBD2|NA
CASSLDRGTSTYNEQFF
TGTGCCAGCAGCTTGGATCGGGGGACTAGCACGTACAATGAGCAGTTCTTC
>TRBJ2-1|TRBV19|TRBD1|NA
CATLYRDRVRNEQFF
TGTGCCACCCTCTACCGGGACAGGGTTCGCAATGAGCAGTTCTTC
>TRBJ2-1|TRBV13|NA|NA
CASGPGTTTYNEQFF
TGTGCCAGCGGCCCCGGGACAACAACCTACAATGAGCAGTTCTTC
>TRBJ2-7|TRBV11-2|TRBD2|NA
CASSLDLGGLAYEQYF
TGTGCCAGCAGCTTAGATCTCGGGGGACTAGCCTACGAGCAGTACTTC
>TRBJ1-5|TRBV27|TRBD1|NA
CASSPLSNTGVQPQHF
TGTGCCAGCAGTCCCCTATCCAATACAGGGGTCCAGCCCCAGCATTTT
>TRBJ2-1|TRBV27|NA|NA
CASSLLGGDGEQFF
TGTGCCAGCAGTCTCCTTGGAGGGGACGGTGAGCAGTTCTTC
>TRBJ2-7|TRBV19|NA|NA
CASSIVLAHEQYF
TGTGCCAGTAGTATAGTACTAGCCCACGAGCAGTACTTC
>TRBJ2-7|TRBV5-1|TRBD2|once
CASSLEPGLAGAYEQYF
TGCGCCAGCAGCTTGGAACCGGGACTAGCGGGGGCCTACGAGCAGTACTTC
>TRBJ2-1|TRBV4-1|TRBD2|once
CASSQKLAGTIGNEQFF
TGCGCCAGCAGCCAAAAGCTAGCGGGGACGATAGGTAATGAGCAGTTCTTC
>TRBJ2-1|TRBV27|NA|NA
CASGWSSYNEQFF
TGTGCCAGCGGATGGAGCTCCTACAATGAGCAGTTCTTC
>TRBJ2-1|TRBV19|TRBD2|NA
CASSIATAGVGGEQFF
TGTGCCAGTAGTATAGCAACAGCGGGAGTGGGGGGCGAGCAGTTCTTC
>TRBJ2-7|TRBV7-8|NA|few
CASSLGLHYEQYF
TGTGCCAGCAGCCTGGGCCTTCACTACGAGCAGTACTTC
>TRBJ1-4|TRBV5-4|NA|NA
CASSTTTGKLFF
TGTGCCAGCAGCACCACTACAGGGAAACTGTTTTTT
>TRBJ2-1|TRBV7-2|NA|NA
CASSLSVITFDNEQFF
TGTGCCAGCAGCTTATCGGTCATAACTTTCGACAATGAGCAGTTCTTC
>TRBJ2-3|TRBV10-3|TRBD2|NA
CAISQYARREFPTSTDTQYF
TGTGCCATCAGTCAATACGCCAGGCGGGAGTTCCCAACTAGCACAGATACGCAGTATTTT
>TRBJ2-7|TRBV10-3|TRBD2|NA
CAISESIGREIPYEQYF
TGTGCCATCAGTGAGTCTATTGGGCGGGAGATTCCCTACGAGCAGTACTTC
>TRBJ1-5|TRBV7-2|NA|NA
CASSLVGSDNQPQHF
TGTGCCAGCAGCTTAGTTGGCAGCGACAATCAGCCCCAGCATTTT
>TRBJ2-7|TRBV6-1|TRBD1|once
CASSEVRQGPYEQYF
TGTGCCAGCAGTGAAGTGCGACAGGGTCCCTACGAGCAGTACTTC
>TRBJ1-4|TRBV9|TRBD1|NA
CASSVEGQGPNEKLFF
TGTGCCAGCAGCGTAGAGGGACAGGGTCCTAATGAAAAACTGTTTTTT
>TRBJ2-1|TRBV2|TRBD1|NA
CASSGRGGQAVNEQFF
TGTGCCAGCAGTGGCCGAGGGGGACAGGCAGTCAATGAGCAGTTCTTC
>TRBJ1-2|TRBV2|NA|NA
CASSEAGVYGYTF
TGTGCCAGCAGTGAAGCAGGGGTCTATGGCTACACCTTC
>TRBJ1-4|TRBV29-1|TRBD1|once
CSVGGRGTNEKLFF
TGCAGCGTAGGGGGCCGGGGAACTAATGAAAAACTGTTTTTT
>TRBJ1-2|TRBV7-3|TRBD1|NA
CASSSDRVGGYTF
TGTGCCAGCAGCTCGGACAGGGTGGGTGGCTACACCTTC
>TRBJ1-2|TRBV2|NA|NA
CASMSYKWEGGYTF
TGTGCCAGCATGAGTTACAAATGGGAGGGCGGCTACACCTTC
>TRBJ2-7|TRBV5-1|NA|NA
CASSLVQGPNTYEQYF
TGCGCCAGCAGCTTGGTTCAGGGCCCCAACACCTACGAGCAGTACTTC
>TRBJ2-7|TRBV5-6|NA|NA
CASSLAQVHEQYF
TGTGCCAGCAGCTTGGCCCAGGTCCACGAGCAGTACTTC
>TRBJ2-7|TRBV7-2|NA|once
CASSLVGGDSSYEQYF
TGTGCCAGCAGCTTAGTTGGCGGGGATAGCTCCTACGAGCAGTACTTC
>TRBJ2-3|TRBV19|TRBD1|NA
CASDNGQAHTDTQYF
TGTGCCAGTGATAATGGACAGGCCCACACAGATACGCAGTATTTT
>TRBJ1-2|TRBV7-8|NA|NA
CASSLLTLYYGYTF
TGTGCCAGCAGCCTGCTGACTTTGTACTATGGCTACACCTTC
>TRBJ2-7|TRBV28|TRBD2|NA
CASSRLAGFYEQYF
TGTGCCAGCAGCAGACTAGCGGGATTCTACGAGCAGTACTTC
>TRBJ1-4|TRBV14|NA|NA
CASSQPREEKLFF
TGTGCCAGCAGCCAGCCCCGGGAGGAAAAACTGTTTTTT
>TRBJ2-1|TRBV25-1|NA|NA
CASSVIVSHNEQFF
TGTGCCAGCAGTGTAATAGTTTCCCACAATGAGCAGTTCTTC
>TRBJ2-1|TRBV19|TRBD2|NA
CASSPGLAGVEFF
TGTGCCAGTAGTCCAGGACTAGCGGGAGTCGAGTTCTTC
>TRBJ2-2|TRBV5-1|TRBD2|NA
CASSRLADTGELFF
TGCGCCAGCAGCCGACTAGCGGACACCGGGGAGCTGTTTTTT
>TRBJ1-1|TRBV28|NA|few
CASSLGRGTEAFF
TGTGCCAGCAGTTTAGGTAGGGGAACTGAAGCTTTCTTT
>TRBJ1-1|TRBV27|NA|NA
CASSYLAFAGTEAFF
TGTGCCAGCAGTTATCTAGCCTTTGCTGGAACTGAAGCTTTCTTT
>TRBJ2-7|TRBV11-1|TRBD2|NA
CASSSLAGVNEQYF
TGTGCCAGCAGCTCACTAGCGGGAGTAAACGAGCAGTACTTC
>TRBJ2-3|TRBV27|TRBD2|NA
CASTTGGNTDTQYF
TGTGCCAGCACCACGGGGGGTAATACAGATACGCAGTATTTT
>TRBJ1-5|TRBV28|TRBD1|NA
CASSDFGQAYQPQHF
TGTGCCAGCAGTGACTTTGGACAGGCCTATCAGCCCCAGCATTTT
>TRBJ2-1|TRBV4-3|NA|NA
CASSQDAGLYNEQFF
TGCGCCAGCAGCCAAGACGCAGGGTTGTACAATGAGCAGTTCTTC
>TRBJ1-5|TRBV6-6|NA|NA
CASNPRRENQPQHF
TGTGCCAGTAACCCCAGACGGGAGAATCAGCCCCAGCATTTT
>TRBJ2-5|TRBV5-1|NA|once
CASSLVGTQETQYF
TGCGCCAGCAGCTTGGTCGGGACACAAGAGACCCAGTACTTC
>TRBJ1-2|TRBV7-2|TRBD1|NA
CASSPRGGQGAYGYTF
TGTGCCAGCAGCCCTAGAGGGGGACAGGGGGCCTATGGCTACACCTTC
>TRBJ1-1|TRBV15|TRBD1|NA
CATSRGPGTGNTEAFF
TGTGCCACCAGCAGAGGGCCGGGGACAGGGAACACTGAAGCTTTCTTT
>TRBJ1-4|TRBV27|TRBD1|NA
CASSEDREKLFF
TGTGCCAGCAGTGAGGACAGGGAAAAACTGTTTTTT